These T cell receptor beta chains were read from a single sample in a study of vaccination and CD4 T cells after COVID-19. TCRdb re-analysed the PCR reads in MiXCR, keeping a single row per CDR3 protein. The table lists tens of thousands of distinct CDR3 sequences, roughly 71% of them singletons. The antigens these receptors bind are not known. The source material was CD4+ T cells from blood, cultured in vitro, sampled after SARS-CoV-2 vaccination. Every receptor here comes from a human donor who received a COVID-19 vaccine. The CDR3 runs from the conserved cysteine through the conserved F or W. D genes are given only for firm matches. Part of the rows lack a size; the others show once, few, many or a class for expanded clones.

v_gene	d_gene	abundance	j_gene	CDR3aa	CDR3nt
TRBV24-1	TRBD1	few	TRBJ1-1	CATSDAGGTREAFF	TGTGCCACCAGTGATGCAGGGGGGACCCGGGAAGCTTTCTTT
TRBV19	NA	NA	TRBJ1-5	CASSVQGSNQPQHF	TGTGCCAGTAGTGTACAGGGATCCAATCAGCCCCAGCATTTT
TRBV5-1	NA	NA	TRBJ1-1	CASSLVGGTTEAFF	TGCGCCAGCAGCTTGGTAGGGGGGACCACTGAAGCTTTCTTT
TRBV6-1	NA	once	TRBJ1-5	CASSQGLYQPQHF	TGTGCCAGCAGTCAGGGTCTTTATCAGCCCCAGCATTTT
TRBV7-8	NA	NA	TRBJ1-1	CASSLDTVIAEAFF	TGTGCCAGCAGCTTAGATACAGTTATCGCTGAAGCTTTCTTT
TRBV20-1	TRBD1	NA	TRBJ1-4	CSALPAGTANEKLFF	TGCAGTGCTCTCCCTGCCGGGACAGCTAATGAAAAACTGTTTTTT
TRBV2	TRBD1	NA	TRBJ1-5	CASSRSGTGGNQPQHF	TGTGCCAGCAGTAGATCCGGGACAGGGGGAAACCAGCCCCAGCATTTT
TRBV20-1	TRBD1	few	TRBJ1-5	CSAIDRDSPYSNQPQHF	TGCAGTGCTATAGACAGGGACAGTCCTTATAGCAATCAGCCCCAGCATTTT
TRBV6-1	NA	few	TRBJ1-4	CAIPGTANEKLFF	TGTGCCATCCCCGGGACGGCGAATGAAAAACTGTTTTTT
TRBV7-3	NA	NA	TRBJ1-1	CASSLSGQNTEAFF	TGTGCCAGCAGCTTATCTGGGCAGAACACTGAAGCTTTCTTT
TRBV4-2	NA	NA	TRBJ2-7	CASSQGPQAGARGYEQYF	TGTGCCAGCAGCCAAGGCCCCCAGGCGGGGGCGCGGGGCTACGAGCAGTACTTC
TRBV6-1	TRBD1	NA	TRBJ1-6	CASSPRRTGGIIGDSPLHF	TGTGCCAGCTCACCACGTAGGACAGGGGGGATAATCGGCGATTCACCCCTCCACTTT
TRBV5-1	NA	NA	TRBJ2-3	CASSYTTDTQYF	TGCGCCAGCAGCTACACCACAGATACGCAGTATTTT
TRBV7-6	TRBD1	few	TRBJ2-3	CASSLGGGRGRDTQYF	TGTGCCAGCAGCTTAGGAGGGGGCAGGGGGAGAGATACGCAGTATTTT
TRBV2	NA	NA	TRBJ2-3	CASSGETGARTDTQYF	TGTGCCAGCAGTGGGGAGACGGGGGCACGCACAGATACGCAGTATTTT
TRBV19	NA	NA	TRBJ1-6	CATGQTNSPLHF	TGTGCCACCGGACAGACCAATTCACCCCTCCACTTT
TRBV12-5	NA	NA	TRBJ1-5	CASGLVVRGRNQPQHF	TGTGCTAGTGGTTTGGTAGTCAGGGGACGCAATCAGCCCCAGCATTTT
TRBV11-2	TRBD1	NA	TRBJ2-5	CASSQGTGVQETQYF	TGTGCCAGCAGTCAAGGGACAGGGGTGCAAGAGACCCAGTACTTC
TRBV20-1	TRBD2	NA	TRBJ2-3	CSATAGASTDTQYF	TGCAGTGCAACAGCGGGAGCTAGCACAGATACGCAGTATTTT
TRBV5-4	TRBD2	NA	TRBJ2-3	CASSLDRGADTQYF	TGTGCCAGCAGCTTGGACCGGGGGGCAGATACGCAGTATTTT
TRBV5-4	NA	NA	TRBJ2-3	CASSNRVISDTQYF	TGTGCCAGCAGTAACAGGGTAATCTCAGATACGCAGTATTTT
TRBV5-1	NA	few	TRBJ1-1	CASSLINTEAFF	TGCGCCAGCAGCTTGATCAACACTGAAGCTTTCTTT
TRBV19	TRBD1	NA	TRBJ2-5	CASSIVGTGAWETQYF	TGTGCCAGTAGTATAGTTGGGACAGGGGCGTGGGAGACCCAGTACTTC
TRBV1	NA	NA	TRBJ2-4	CTSSQDHGGLDIQYF	TGCACCAGCAGCCAAGATCACGGGGGGCTAGACATTCAGTACTTC
TRBV7-3	NA	NA	TRBJ2-3	CASSLTRRGTQYF	TGTGCCAGCAGCTTAACGCGGAGGGGTACGCAGTATTTT
TRBV6-1	TRBD1	NA	TRBJ1-1	CASKIRGWTEAFF	TGTGCCAGCAAAATCAGGGGGTGGACTGAAGCTTTCTTT
TRBV2	NA	NA	TRBJ1-5	CASSPTGTNQPQHF	TGTGCCAGCAGCCCCACAGGTACCAATCAGCCCCAGCATTTT
TRBV6-2/TRBV6-3	TRBD1	NA	TRBJ1-1	CASSYHRGSTEAFF	TGTGCCAGCAGTTACCACAGGGGCAGCACTGAAGCTTTCTTT